One sample yielded the 14 T cell receptor beta chains listed below, sequenced in a study of graft-versus-host responses after intestinal transplantation. Only in-frame clones appear in the TCRdb table, and some are missing; sequencing was by immunoSEQ multiplex PCR. The profile covers 15,000 to 20,000 clones, with roughly 33% appearing a single time and 1.5% to 2.5% taken by the ten largest. The sequenced sample was alloreactive CD4+ T cells from a mixed lymphocyte reaction culture, obtained before transplantation. Subset reported: CFSE-low proliferating T cells sorted from roughly six-day pre-transplant mixed lymphocyte reaction (GvH or HvG direction). These TCRs come from a human patient who was an organ donor for intestinal transplantation.

This chain uses TRBV13 with TRBJ2-7; TRBD1 might be the D (6 bases). V lost 5 bases to trimming and J lost 0 bases, with 11 bases between them. Germline loops: CDR1 PRHDT, CDR2 FYEKMQ (reference sequence). This CDR3 has 14 residues. In nucleotides, the CDR3 is TGTGCCAGCAGCACAAGGGGGAACTCCTACGAGCAGTACTTC. It specifies CASSTRGNSYEQYF.

This clone is medium-sized (0.01 to 0.1%) in the sample. The DNA for the CDR3 is TGTGCCAGCAGGCAAACAGGGCACGATGGAAACACCATATATTTT. Its protein is CASRQTGHDGNTIYF. The genes are TRBV7-9 and TRBJ1-3; D perhaps matches TRBD1 (6 bases). Germline loops: CDR1 SEHNR, CDR2 FQNEAQ (reference sequence). V was cut by 6 bases and J by 3 bases, with 15 bases left in between. The CDR3 spans 15 residues.

This clone appeared a few times. The rearrangement links TRBV4-3 to TRBJ1-2; the D gene is possibly TRBD1 (6 bases). Trimming took off 4 bases at V and 0 bases at J, with 6 bases between the two ends. The CDR3 has 13 residues. Germline V lookup: CDR1 LGHNA, CDR2 YSLEER. CDR3: CASSRTANYGYTF. The CDR3 DNA reads as TGCGCCAGCAGCCGGACAGCTAACTATGGCTACACCTTC.

CDR3 in amino acids: CASSSTHLNEQFF. The CDR3 DNA follows: TGTGCCAGCAGCTCCACTCACCTAAATGAGCAGTTCTTC. The chain combines TRBV6-5 with TRBJ2-1; the D is unclear. The CDR3 is made up of 13 amino acids. The germline V gene encodes CDR1 MNHEY and CDR2 SVGAGI. Trimming stripped 6 bases from V and 7 bases from J, with 13 bases between.

By its share, this clone is medium-sized (0.01 to 0.1%). The chain has TRBV10-3 and TRBJ1-2; no definite D call. V was clipped by 0 bases and J by 3 bases, with 5 bases between them. This CDR3 is 13 amino acids long. Germline assignment: CDR1 ENHRY and CDR2 SYGVKD. DNA of the CDR3: TGTGCCATCAGTGAGTCCCGCCACTATGGCTACACCTTC. It yields the protein CAISESRHYGYTF.

This rearrangement joins TRBV19 to TRBJ2-1, with 9 bases that match TRBD2. Germline V gene sequence: CDR1 LNHDA, CDR2 SQIVND (reference sequence). With V trimmed by 5 bases and J by 4 bases, 9 bases remained unmatched. The CDR3 is 16 residues long. CDR3 amino acids: CASSYIAGVRYNEQFF. CDR3 coding DNA: TGTGCCAGTAGTTACATAGCGGGAGTTCGTTACAATGAGCAGTTCTTC.

The CDR3 loop is CAISSRSSYEQYF. CDR3 sequence (DNA): TGTGCCATCAGTTCTAGGAGCTCCTACGAGCAGTACTTC. The chain carries TRBV10-3 and TRBJ2-7; no definite D call. Trimming took off 5 bases at V and 0 bases at J, with 8 bases between the two ends. This CDR3 spans 13 amino acids. In germline, CDR1 is ENHRY, CDR2 SYGVKD.

The sample holds a few counts of this clone. Written as DNA, the CDR3 is TGTGCCAGCAGTTATAGGGGGGTCAATCAGCCCCAGCATTTT. Protein product: CASSYRGVNQPQHF. The chain has TRBV6-5 and TRBJ1-5, with D possibly TRBD1 on 6 matching bases. The CDR3 covers 14 residues. With 3 bases removed from V and 3 bases from J, the gap between germline ends came to 9 bases. From germline, CDR1 is MNHEY and CDR2 SVGAGI.

The CDR3 DNA reads TGTGCCAGCAGCCCACAGGGGGCGCAATACAATGAGCAGTTCTTC. Translation gives CASSPQGAQYNEQFF. The chain has TRBV7-9 and TRBJ2-1, with 9 bases lining up with TRBD1. Germline V gene lookup returns CDR1 SEHNR and CDR2 FQNEAQ (reference sequence). The V segment lost 5 bases and the J segment 4 bases; nucleotides outside the gene matches: 6. The CDR3 sequence is 15 residues long.

V usage is TRBV5-1 and J usage is TRBJ1-1, with D tentatively TRBD1 (6 bases). CDR1 and CDR2 (germline): SGHRS, YFSETQ. Trimming removed 4 bases from V and 5 bases from J, with 18 bases in between. The CDR3 sequence is 15 residues long. The CDR3 sequence: CASSPFQGPGTEAFF. The CDR3 DNA reads TGCGCCAGCAGCCCATTCCAGGGGCCCGGGACTGAAGCTTTCTTT.

This rearrangement joins TRBV6-1 to TRBJ2-5; D call uncertain. The germline gives CDR1 MNHNS, CDR2 SASEGT. The CDR3 contains 13 residues. Trimming shortened V by 4 bases and J by 2 bases, and 8 bases separated the two germline ends. The CDR3 sequence is CASSVYPQETQYF. The CDR3 DNA reads as TGTGCCAGCAGTGTCTATCCGCAAGAGACCCAGTACTTC.

The J gene is TRBJ1-2, the V gene TRBV6-6, with 9 bases identical to TRBD1. This CDR3 region has 13 residues. After removal of 7 bases from V and 8 bases from J, the junction contained 8 bases not matched to a gene. Per the germline V gene, CDR1 is MNHNY and CDR2 is SVGAGI (reference sequence). This CDR3 is CASTRDREGGYTF. The DNA for the CDR3 is TGTGCCAGCACCCGGGACAGGGAAGGAGGCTACACCTTC.

This clone was seen a few times. The CDR3 loop reads CASSYSNGFTDTQYF. As DNA, the CDR3 is TGTGCCAGCAGTTACTCGAACGGGTTTACAGATACGCAGTATTTT. The V gene is TRBV6-5, the J gene TRBJ2-3, with D unclear. The CDR3 spans 15 residues. Germline CDR1 MNHEY, CDR2 SVGAGI. With 0 bases removed from V and 3 bases from J, the gap between germline ends came to 10 bases.

A remark on this clone: The sample contains more than one DNA sequence encoding this CDR3. The chain joins TRBV6-5 to TRBJ2-7; TRBD1 matches at 9 bases. Germline V gene sequence: CDR1 MNHEY, CDR2 SVGAGI. With 2 bases clipped from V and 4 bases from J, the junction kept 0 bases outside the gene matches. The CDR3 is 13 amino acids. CDR3 residues: CASSYGTGYEQYF. The CDR3 DNA follows: TGTGCCAGCAGTTACGGGACAGGGTACGAGCAGTACTTC.